This T cell receptor (beta chain) was identified during a study of control samples from healthy donors and cancer patients. The V gene lost 2 bases and the J gene lost 4 bases, with 8 bases spanning the gap. Germline lookup yields CDR1 MNHEY and CDR2 SVGAGI. This CDR3 contains 14 residues. Here immunoSEQ multiplex PCR was the method, and the copy in TCRdb shows in-frame clones only, minus some. The repertoire includes 110,000 to 150,000 clones, 94% of them detected once, and roughly 13% sits in the top ten. Sequences were obtained from blood. The origin of this receptor is a man aged 40-55 years in good health. The chain couples TRBV6-5 to TRBJ2-2; D is perhaps TRBD2 (6 bases). CDR3 in DNA: TGTGCCAGCAGTTACGGGGGAGGCACCGGGGAGCTGTTTTTT. Its protein product is CASSYGGGTGELFF.